This T cell receptor (beta chain) was observed in a study of blood T cell repertoires in COVID-19. Study background: PBMCs, B-cell-depleted T cells, or T cells were the source of the cDNA or gDNA that made up the material.

The CDR3 runs 17 residues. V gave up 1 base and J gave up 6 bases; unmatched junction bases: 9. Germline V CDR1 and CDR2: MNHNS, SASEGT. Profiled with immunoSEQ multiplex PCR; TCRdb holds only in-frame clones, not every one. The data hold roughly 180,000 clones, with approximately 85% observed a single time. The V call is TRBV6-1, the J call TRBJ1-6; TRBD1 matches at 7 bases. Sequencing was carried out using peripheral blood. The clonotype was recovered from a man in his sixties who had recovered from COVID-19. The CDR3 spells CASSEVWVGQANSPLHF. The CDR3 DNA reads as TGTGCCAGCAGTGAAGTTTGGGTAGGACAGGCTAATTCACCCCTCCACTTT.